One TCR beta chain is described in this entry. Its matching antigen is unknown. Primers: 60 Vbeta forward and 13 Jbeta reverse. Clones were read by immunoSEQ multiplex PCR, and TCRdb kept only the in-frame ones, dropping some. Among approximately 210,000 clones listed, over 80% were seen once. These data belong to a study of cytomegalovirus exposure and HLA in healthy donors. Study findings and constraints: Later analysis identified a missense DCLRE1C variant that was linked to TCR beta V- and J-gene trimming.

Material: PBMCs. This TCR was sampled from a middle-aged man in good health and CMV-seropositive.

CDR3 protein: CASRRTASYEQYF. The CDR3 nucleotides are TGTGCCAGCAGGAGGACAGCCTCCTACGAGCAGTACTTC. The chain joins TRBV6-6 to TRBJ2-7; TRBD1 might be the D (6 bases). Trimming removed 6 bases at V and 0 bases at J, with 9 bases between. This CDR3 has 13 amino acids. Germline V gene data show CDR1 as MNHNY and CDR2 as SVGAGI (reference sequence).